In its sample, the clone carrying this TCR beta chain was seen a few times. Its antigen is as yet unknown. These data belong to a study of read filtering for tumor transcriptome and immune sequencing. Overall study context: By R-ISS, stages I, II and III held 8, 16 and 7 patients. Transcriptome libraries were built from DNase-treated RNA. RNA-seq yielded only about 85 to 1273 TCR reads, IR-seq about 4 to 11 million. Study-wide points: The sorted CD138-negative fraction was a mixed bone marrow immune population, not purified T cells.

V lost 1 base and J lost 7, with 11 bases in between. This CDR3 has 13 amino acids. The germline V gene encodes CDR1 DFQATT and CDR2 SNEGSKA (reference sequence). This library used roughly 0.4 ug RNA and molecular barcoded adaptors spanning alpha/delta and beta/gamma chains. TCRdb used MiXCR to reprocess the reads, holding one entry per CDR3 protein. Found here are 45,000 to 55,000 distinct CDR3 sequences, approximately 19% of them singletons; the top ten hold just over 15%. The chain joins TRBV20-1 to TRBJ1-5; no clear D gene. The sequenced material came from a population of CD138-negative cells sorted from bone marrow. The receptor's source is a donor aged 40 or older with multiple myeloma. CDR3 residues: CSARAALGQPQHF. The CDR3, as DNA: TGCAGTGCTAGAGCAGCGCTCGGGCAGCCCCAGCATTTT.